This T cell receptor beta chain was observed in a study of response to subunit inactivated influenza vaccine. TCRdb reanalysed the RT-PCR reads using MiXCR and keeps one entry per CDR3 protein. The sample yields 550,000 to 800,000 distinct CDR3 sequences, about 14% seen once. This clonotype was counted only a few times. Its cognate antigen is unknown. Overall study results and limits: Authors suggested few new T cells are recruited by each seasonal influenza vaccination.

Sequenced here: PBMCs from blood, sampled 14 to 15 days before vaccination. This sequence originates from a man in his forties or fifties who received an inactivated influenza vaccine.

CDR3 bases: TGTGCCAGCAGCCAAGCGCTAGCGGGACCCCCCGGGTCCAATGAGCAGTTCTTC. It yields the protein CASSQALAGPPGSNEQFF. The rearrangement joins TRBV4-2 to TRBJ2-1; 9 bases match TRBD2. J lost 6 bases, V lost 1 base, and 13 bases had no gene match. This CDR3 has 18 residues. CDR1 LGHNA and CDR2 YNFKEQ come from the germline V gene.